Listed below are T cell receptor beta chains from one sample, sequenced in a study of cytomegalovirus exposure and HLA in healthy donors. TCRdb keeps only in-frame clones here, not all; method: immunoSEQ multiplex PCR. This table holds about 140,000 clones. Sequenced material: PBMCs. These receptors all stem from a male donor in good health and CMV-seronegative. The CDR3 runs from the conserved cysteine through the conserved F or W. A D gene is named only where the DNA matches it firmly.

V: TRBV5-6; J: TRBJ2-1; D: NA; CDR3: CASTPWRGSEQFF
V: TRBV7-8; J: TRBJ2-2; D: NA; CDR3: CASSHPGGAVNTGELFF
V: TRBV18; J: TRBJ2-7; D: NA; CDR3: CASSLGPRGSSYEQYF
V: TRBV7-9; J: TRBJ1-5; D: TRBD1; CDR3: CASSSQGDQPQHF
V: TRBV6-5; J: TRBJ2-7; D: NA; CDR3: CASSYRGGNYEQYF
V: TRBV28; J: TRBJ1-1; D: TRBD1; CDR3: CASSTSDRGAFF
V: TRBV6-5; J: NA; D: TRBD1; CDR3: CASRTGTGVYEQYF
V: TRBV6-1; J: TRBJ1-1; D: TRBD1; CDR3: CASTWQGGSHTEAFF
V: TRBV6-5; J: TRBJ2-1; D: NA; CDR3: CASSYRNSYNEQFF
V: TRBV7-9; J: TRBJ1-2; D: TRBD1; CDR3: CASSLGGQANYGYTF
V: TRBV5-1; J: TRBJ2-5; D: NA; CDR3: CASSGSAGALGETQYF
V: TRBV15; J: TRBJ2-7; D: NA; CDR3: CATSLSGATYEQYF
V: TRBV6-1; J: TRBJ2-2; D: TRBD1; CDR3: CASSGQGAGELFF
V: TRBV25-1; J: TRBJ1-2; D: NA; CDR3: CASSEGRAYGYTF
V: TRBV27; J: TRBJ2-7; D: TRBD1; CDR3: CASSLGDRGTYEQYF
V: TRBV11-2; J: TRBJ2-5; D: NA; CDR3: CASSLGVEETQYF
V: TRBV5-6; J: TRBJ1-2; D: TRBD1; CDR3: CASSSTGGVYGYTF
V: TRBV5-1; J: TRBJ2-7; D: NA; CDR3: CASSPNQGYEQYF
V: TRBV6-1; J: TRBJ2-7; D: NA; CDR3: CAIFLEGGPYEQYF
V: TRBV25-1; J: TRBJ1-1; D: NA; CDR3: CASSEWGENTEAFF
V: TRBV11-3; J: TRBJ2-7; D: NA; CDR3: CASSLGTAAGEQYF
V: TRBV5-1; J: TRBJ1-2; D: NA; CDR3: CASSLGHGVQGYTF
V: TRBV6-5; J: TRBJ2-3; D: TRBD1; CDR3: CASRPTGNFPDTQYF